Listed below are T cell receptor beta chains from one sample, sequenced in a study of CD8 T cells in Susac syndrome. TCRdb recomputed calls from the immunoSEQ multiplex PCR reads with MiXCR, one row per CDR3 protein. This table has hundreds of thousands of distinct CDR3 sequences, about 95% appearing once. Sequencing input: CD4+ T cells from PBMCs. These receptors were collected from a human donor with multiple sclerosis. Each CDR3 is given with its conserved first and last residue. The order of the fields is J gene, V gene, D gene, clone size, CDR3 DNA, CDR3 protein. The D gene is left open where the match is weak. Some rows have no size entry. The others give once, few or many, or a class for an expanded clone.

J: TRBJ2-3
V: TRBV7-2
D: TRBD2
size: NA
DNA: TGTGCCAGCAGGGAGAATCTAGCGGGGGCTACAGATACGCAGTATTTT
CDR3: CASRENLAGATDTQYF

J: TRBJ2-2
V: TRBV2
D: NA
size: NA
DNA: TGTGCCAGCAGTGGCAGGGCGGGCACCGGGGAGCTGTTTTTT
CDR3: CASSGRAGTGELFF

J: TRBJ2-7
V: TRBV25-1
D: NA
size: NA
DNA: TGTGCCAGCAGTGATTTGCTCGAGCAGTACTTC
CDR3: CASSDLLEQYF

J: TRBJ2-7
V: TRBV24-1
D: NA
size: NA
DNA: TGTGCCCAGCGAGGGCTCTCCTACGAGCAGTACTTC
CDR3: CAQRGLSYEQYF

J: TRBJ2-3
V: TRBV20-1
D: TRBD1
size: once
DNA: TGCAGTGCTATAGGGGACAGGGGGGATGATACGCAGTATTTT
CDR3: CSAIGDRGDDTQYF

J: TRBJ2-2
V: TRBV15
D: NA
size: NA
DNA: TGTGCCACCAGCAAAGCAGCGAACACCGGGGAGCTGTTTTTT
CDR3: CATSKAANTGELFF

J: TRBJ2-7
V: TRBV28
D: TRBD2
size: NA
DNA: TGTGCCAGCAACCCCTGGACTAGCGGCTACGAGCAGTACTTC
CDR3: CASNPWTSGYEQYF

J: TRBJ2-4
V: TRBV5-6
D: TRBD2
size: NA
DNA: TGTGCCAGCGGGAGGGGTGAGTCCAAAGCCAAAAACATTCAGTACTTC
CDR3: CASGRGESKAKNIQYF

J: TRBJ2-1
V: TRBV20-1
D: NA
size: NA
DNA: TGCAGTGCTAGAAAGCCGAGCTCCTACAATGAGCAGTTCTTC
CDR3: CSARKPSSYNEQFF

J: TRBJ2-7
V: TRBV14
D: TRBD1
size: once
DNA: TGTGCCAGCAGCCACAGACAGGGGAACTACGAGCAGTACTTC
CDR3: CASSHRQGNYEQYF

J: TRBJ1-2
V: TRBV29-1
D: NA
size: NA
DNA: TGCAGCGTTGATCACCGGAGAAGCGGCTACACCTTC
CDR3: CSVDHRRSGYTF

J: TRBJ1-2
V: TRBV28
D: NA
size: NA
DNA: TGTGCCAGCAGTTATACCGCGGCTCGGGGGCATGGCTACACCTTC
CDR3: CASSYTAARGHGYTF

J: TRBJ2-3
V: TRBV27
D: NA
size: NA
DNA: TGTGCCAGCAGTCCACTAACTGGGGCGGGACGGACAGATACGCAGTATTTT
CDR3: CASSPLTGAGRTDTQYF

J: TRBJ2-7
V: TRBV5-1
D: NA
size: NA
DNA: TGCGCCAGCAGCTTGGGACCGGGTCCCTACGAGCAGTACTTC
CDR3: CASSLGPGPYEQYF

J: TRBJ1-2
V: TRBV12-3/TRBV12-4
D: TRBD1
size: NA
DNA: TGTGCCAGCAGACCTGGGGGAGGGGGCAACTATGGCTACACCTTC
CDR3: CASRPGGGGNYGYTF

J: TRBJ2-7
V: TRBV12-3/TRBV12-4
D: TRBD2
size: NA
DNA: TGTGCCAGCAGTTCTTTAGCGGGAGGGACCTACGAGCAGTACTTC
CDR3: CASSSLAGGTYEQYF

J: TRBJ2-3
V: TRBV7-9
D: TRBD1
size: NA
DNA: TGTGCCAGCAGCCCGGACAGGGGCGCAGATACGCAGTATTTT
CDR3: CASSPDRGADTQYF

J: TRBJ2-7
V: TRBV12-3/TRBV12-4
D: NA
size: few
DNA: TGTGCCAGCAGCCCTGACTACGGCGGTTACGAGCAGTACTTC
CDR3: CASSPDYGGYEQYF

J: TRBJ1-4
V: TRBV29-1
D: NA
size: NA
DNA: TGCAGCGTTGGGTGGGGTTTCGGTGAAAAACTGTTTTTT
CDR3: CSVGWGFGEKLFF

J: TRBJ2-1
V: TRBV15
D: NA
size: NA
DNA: TGTGCCACCAGCAGGGATCGGGACTCACGGATCTACAATGAGCAGTTCTTC
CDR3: CATSRDRDSRIYNEQFF

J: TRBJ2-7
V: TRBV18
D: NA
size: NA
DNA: TGTGCCAGCTCGCCAGGGACATCTTTCTTGAGAGAGCAGTACTTC
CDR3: CASSPGTSFLREQYF